This record concerns one T cell receptor beta chain sequence. The trim removed 0 bases at V and 7 bases at J, leaving 8 bases unmatched. From germline, CDR1 is SGHNT and CDR2 YYREEE (reference sequence). CDR3 size: 15 residues. Healthy bone marrow donors supplied every sample. The sample originates from a study of cytomegalovirus exposure and HLA in healthy donors. 13 Jbeta primers and 60 Vbeta primers were used for the PCR. The assay was immunoSEQ multiplex PCR, and TCRdb's table has in-frame clones only and misses some. The data show about 130,000 clones, around 87% seen once. The specimen sequenced was PBMCs. This rearrangement joins TRBV5-4 to TRBJ1-2; 8 bases align to TRBD1. This TCR was recovered from a woman in her twenties or thirties in good health and CMV-seronegative. The CDR3 protein is CASSLGEDREGGYTF. The CDR3 DNA follows: TGTGCCAGCAGCTTGGGGGAGGACAGGGAAGGTGGCTACACCTTC. The full variable domain, its missing parts supplied by reference TRBV5-4 and TRBJ1-2, is ETGVTQSPTHLIKTRGQQVTLRCSSQSGHNTVSWYQQALGQGPQFIFQYYREEENGRGNFPPRFSGLQFPNYSSELNVNALELDDSALYLCASSLGEDREGGYTFGSGTRLTVV.